This TCR beta chain is drawn from a study of cytomegalovirus exposure and HLA in healthy donors. Notes on the study in general: The study designated over 150 TCR beta chains cytomegalovirus-associated. Most TCRs appeared rarely, but some public TCRs recurred in many donors.

Trimming removed 4 bases from V and 3 bases from J, with 7 bases in between. The CDR3 covers 12 residues. The V gene's germline CDR1 is LNHDA and CDR2 SQIVND (reference sequence). Assay used: immunoSEQ multiplex PCR; TCRdb lists only in-frame clones, some missing. The sample has fewer than 200,000 clones, around nine tenths seen once; the top ten hold roughly 1.4%. A remark on this clone: The antigen remains undetermined.

The chain employs TRBV19 and TRBJ2-7; D call uncertain. Sequencing input: PBMCs. This sequence originates from a woman aged 30 to 39 in good health and CMV-seronegative. The CDR3: CASSTLGYEQYF. Written as DNA, the CDR3 is TGTGCCAGTAGTACGCTCGGCTACGAGCAGTACTTC.